The rows below give T cell receptor beta chains drawn from one sample of a study of PD-L1 blockade in urothelial cancer. Sequencing used immunoSEQ multiplex PCR; TCRdb keeps in-frame clones, though not all of them. The table includes 70,000 to 85,000 clones, 80% to 90% detected once. Source: PBMCs, taken around atezolizumab (anti-PD-L1) treatment. These receptor sequences come from a man between 65 and 85 years old with urothelial cancer. CDR3s include the opening cysteine and the closing phenylalanine or tryptophan. A D gene is named only where the DNA matches it firmly. Not all rows give a size; the values are once, few, many and, for expanded clones, a class.

v_gene	d_gene	abundance	len	j_gene	CDR3nt	CDR3aa
TRBV19	TRBD1	NA	13	TRBJ1-3	TGTGCCAGTAGGACAGGGACTGGAAACACCATATATTTT	CASRTGTGNTIYF
TRBV4-1	TRBD1	NA	14	TRBJ1-2	TGCGCCAGCAGCCAAGACAGGGACAGCTATGGCTACACCTTC	CASSQDRDSYGYTF
TRBV4-1	TRBD1	few	15	TRBJ2-7	TGCGCCAGCAGCCTTTCCGGGACAGGGGCCTACGAGCAGTACTTC	CASSLSGTGAYEQYF
TRBV5-1	NA	once	10	TRBJ1-1	TGCGCCAGCAGCGGGAGGAGGGCTTTCTTT	CASSGRRAFF
TRBV29-1	NA	NA	14	TRBJ1-1	TGCAGCGTTGAAAAGGGACGGGGGGGCACTGAAGCTTTCTTT	CSVEKGRGGTEAFF
TRBV13	TRBD1	NA	17	TRBJ1-4	TGTGCCAGCAGCCTCCGATCCCAGGGGGCGTGGAATGAAAAACTGTTTTTT	CASSLRSQGAWNEKLFF
TRBV28	NA	NA	13	TRBJ2-7	TGTGCCAGCAGTTCCCAACTTCCCTACGAGCAGTACTTC	CASSSQLPYEQYF
TRBV19	NA	NA	12	TRBJ1-2	TGTGCCAGTAGTCCCGGGATCTATGGCTACACCTTC	CASSPGIYGYTF
TRBV7-2	TRBD2	NA	16	TRBJ2-3	TGTGCCAGCAGCTTAAGACTAGCGGGAGTGGAAGATACGCAGTATTTT	CASSLRLAGVEDTQYF
TRBV6-1	NA	NA	15	TRBJ2-6	TGTGCCAGCAGTTCACGGTCGGCTGGGGCCAACGTCCTGACTTTC	CASSSRSAGANVLTF
TRBV2	NA	NA	13	TRBJ2-5	TGTGCCAGCAGAAGAACAGTCCAAGAGACCCAGTACTTC	CASRRTVQETQYF
TRBV5-1	NA	NA	15	TRBJ2-1	TGCGCCAGCAGCTTTGACGGGAGCTCCTACAATGAGCAGTTCTTC	CASSFDGSSYNEQFF
TRBV25-1	NA	NA	15	TRBJ2-7	TGTGCCAGCAGTGACCACCAGGGTCCTAGAGACGAGCAGTACTTC	CASSDHQGPRDEQYF
TRBV18	NA	NA	13	TRBJ1-4	TGTGCCAGCTCGCAGAGGGTAGACGAAAAACTGTTTTTT	CASSQRVDEKLFF
TRBV5-1	TRBD1	NA	15	TRBJ2-3	TGCGCCAGCAGCACCGGACAGGGGGTAACAGATACGCAGTATTTT	CASSTGQGVTDTQYF
TRBV28	NA	NA	13	TRBJ1-5	TGTGCCAGCAGAGGGGGGGGTGATCAGCCCCAGCATTTT	CASRGGGDQPQHF
TRBV12-5	NA	few	17	TRBJ2-3	TGTGCTAGTGGTTTTACCCTGGCGCGGGCCAACACAGATACGCAGTATTTT	CASGFTLARANTDTQYF
TRBV7-2	NA	NA	15	TRBJ2-4	TGTGCCAGCAGCTCCCTGGTGGGAGGTGGAAACATTCAGTACTTC	CASSSLVGGGNIQYF
TRBV5-1	NA	NA	15	TRBJ2-2	TGCGCCAGCAGCTTTGACAGCCCGAACACCGGGGAGCTGTTTTTT	CASSFDSPNTGELFF
TRBV29-1	TRBD1	NA	13	TRBJ1-4	TGCAGCGTGCCCCGGGACAGGTACGAAAAACTGTTTTTT	CSVPRDRYEKLFF
TRBV5-6	NA	NA	16	TRBJ2-2	TGTGCCAGCAGCCTCGGGACGGACTACAACACCGGGGAGCTGTTTTTT	CASSLGTDYNTGELFF
TRBV5-1	TRBD2	NA	18	TRBJ2-1	TGCGCCAGCAGCTTTCGACCTAGCGGGAGGGGGACCTACAATGAGCAGTTCTTC	CASSFRPSGRGTYNEQFF
TRBV7-9	TRBD1	medium-sized	15	TRBJ1-2	TGTGCCAGCAGCTTAGACCTACAGGGGGCGCCTGGCTACACCTTC	CASSLDLQGAPGYTF
TRBV5-4	TRBD2	NA	16	TRBJ2-1	TGTGCCAGCAGCCTACCGACTAGCGGGAGGTCGTTGGAGCAGTTCTTC	CASSLPTSGRSLEQFF
TRBV6-6	NA	few	14	TRBJ2-7	TGTGCCAGCCGACAAGGCCAGGGCAGCTACGAGCAGTACTTC	CASRQGQGSYEQYF
TRBV11-2	NA	NA	14	TRBJ1-1	TGTGCCAGCAGCTTAGATAACGGGGGGGTCCGGGCTTTCTTT	CASSLDNGGVRAFF
TRBV4-1	NA	NA	17	TRBJ2-4	TGCGCCAGCAGCCAAGATCCGAGAGCTATAGCCAAAAACATTCAGTACTTC	CASSQDPRAIAKNIQYF
TRBV2	NA	NA	14	TRBJ2-7	TGTGCCAGCAGACGGGATCCGAGCTCCTACGAGCAGTACTTC	CASRRDPSSYEQYF
TRBV28	TRBD2	NA	14	TRBJ2-7	TGTGCCAGCAGGACCGGGGAGGGGAGGAAAACGCAGTACTTC	CASRTGEGRKTQYF
TRBV27	NA	NA	15	TRBJ1-3	TGTGCCAGCAGACCGGGACATTACTCTGGAAACACCATATATTTT	CASRPGHYSGNTIYF
TRBV28	NA	few	16	TRBJ1-5	TGTGCCAGCAGTCATCACGTTGGGCAGGCGTGGCAGCCCCAGCATTTT	CASSHHVGQAWQPQHF
TRBV7-9	TRBD2	few	14	TRBJ2-7	TGTGCCAGCAGCTTAGGAGCGGGAGGGACCGAGCAGTACTTC	CASSLGAGGTEQYF
TRBV9	NA	NA	13	TRBJ2-2	TGTGCCAGCAGCGTAGGGGCTACCGGGGAGCTGTTTTTT	CASSVGATGELFF
TRBV21-1	NA	NA	16	TRBJ2-2	TGTGCCAGCAGCAAAGTTGTGGAGGGGAACACCGGGGAGCTGTTTTTT	CASSKVVEGNTGELFF
TRBV11-2	TRBD1	NA	15	TRBJ1-4	TGTGCCAGCAGCCCTTGGAGGGGGCAAAATGAAAAACTGTTTTTT	CASSPWRGQNEKLFF
TRBV28	NA	few	15	TRBJ1-2	TGTGCCAGCACCTCGTTCCGCGGGACGTTCTATGGCTACACCTTC	CASTSFRGTFYGYTF
TRBV29-1	NA	NA	14	TRBJ2-3	TGCAGCGTTGTATCCAGGTGGCCGGTGGATACGCAGTATTTT	CSVVSRWPVDTQYF
TRBV25-1	NA	NA	17	TRBJ1-2	TGTGCCAGCAGTGAAAGTAATCCGGGAACTCTTCGGTATGGCTACACCTTC	CASSESNPGTLRYGYTF
TRBV23-1	TRBD2	NA	17	TRBJ2-5	TGCGCCAGCAGTCCCCGCCGGACTAGCGGGCCCCAAGAGACCCAGTACTTC	CASSPRRTSGPQETQYF
TRBV6-1	NA	NA	16	TRBJ1-5	TGTGCCAGCAGTGAAAGAGCCCCGTCGGCGGGCCAGCCCCAGCATTTT	CASSERAPSAGQPQHF
TRBV21-1	NA	NA	13	TRBJ1-4	TGTGCCAGAGGGACAGCTAATAATGAAAAACTGTTTTTT	CARGTANNEKLFF
TRBV28	NA	NA	15	TRBJ2-1	TGTGCCAGCAGTTTCAACCCGCCACAGGTGAATGAGCAGTTCTTC	CASSFNPPQVNEQFF
TRBV4-1	NA	NA	14	TRBJ2-3	TGCGCCAGCAGCCAAGGGACTATCACAGATACGCAGTATTTT	CASSQGTITDTQYF
TRBV28	TRBD1	few	14	TRBJ1-3	TGTGCCAGCACCCCAGGGGGGAATGGAAACACCATATATTTT	CASTPGGNGNTIYF
TRBV6-1	NA	NA	12	TRBJ2-7	TGTGCCACACAGGGAAACACCTACGAGCAGTACTTC	CATQGNTYEQYF
TRBV6-6	TRBD1	NA	16	TRBJ2-2	TGTGCCAGCAGTTACCCTGGGACAGGGAAAACCGGGGAGCTGTTTTTT	CASSYPGTGKTGELFF
TRBV9	TRBD2	NA	16	TRBJ2-7	TGTGCCAGCAGCGTAGGGATGACACCCATCGGGGGGGAGCAGTACTTC	CASSVGMTPIGGEQYF
TRBV30	NA	NA	14	TRBJ2-5	TGTGCCTGGAGTCTTCGACTTACGCAAGAGACCCAGTACTTC	CAWSLRLTQETQYF
TRBV7-8	NA	NA	19	TRBJ1-3	TGTGCCAGCAGCTACGATAATATCGGGTTTTTTGAGACCGGAAACACCATATATTTT	CASSYDNIGFFETGNTIYF